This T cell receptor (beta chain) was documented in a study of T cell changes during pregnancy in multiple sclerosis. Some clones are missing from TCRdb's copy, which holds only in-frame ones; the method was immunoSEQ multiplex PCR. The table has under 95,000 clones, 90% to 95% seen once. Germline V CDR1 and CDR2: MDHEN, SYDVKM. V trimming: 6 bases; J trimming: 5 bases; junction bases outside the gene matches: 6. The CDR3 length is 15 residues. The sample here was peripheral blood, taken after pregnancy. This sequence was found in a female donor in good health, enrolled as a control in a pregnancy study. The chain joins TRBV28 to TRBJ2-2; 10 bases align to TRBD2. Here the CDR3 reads CASSRSGGRTGELFF. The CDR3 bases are TGTGCCAGCAGCCGTAGCGGGGGGAGAACCGGGGAGCTGTTTTTT.